This is a list of T cell receptor beta chains from one sample in a study of blood T cells in healthy people across ages. One entry per CDR3 protein, called by TCRdb with MiXCR from the 5' RACE reads. The table shows about 780,000 distinct CDR3 sequences, with 35% to 60% occurring only once. Source material: blood. These receptors originate from an elderly man in good health. Both conserved end residues are part of each CDR3. A D gene is named only where the DNA matches it firmly. Some rows have no size entry. The others give once, few or many, or a class for an expanded clone.

clone_size,j_call,d_call,v_call,cdr3_nt,cdr3_aa
.,TRBJ1-6,.,TRBV5-1,TGCGCCAGCAGGAAGGAGGGGATGCCTTCACCCCTCCACTTT,CASRKEGMPSPLHF
many,TRBJ2-7,.,TRBV13,TGTGCCAGCAGCTTAGCGGCCCAGCGGAATTACGAGCAGTACTTC,CASSLAAQRNYEQYF
.,TRBJ1-2,.,TRBV11-3,TGTGCCAGCAGCTTAACCGACAACTATGGCTACACCTTC,CASSLTDNYGYTF
once,TRBJ1-6,.,TRBV27,TGTGCCAGCAGCGGGGTTGGCTATAATTCACCCCTCCACTTT,CASSGVGYNSPLHF
few,TRBJ1-5,.,TRBV20-1,TGCAGTGCACCCCTGGACAGTTGGAGGGGGCCCCAGCATTTT,CSAPLDSWRGPQHF
.,TRBJ2-1,TRBD2,TRBV19,TGTGCCAGTAGAAAAACTAGCGGGAACTACAATGAGCAGTTCTTC,CASRKTSGNYNEQFF
.,TRBJ2-3,TRBD2,TRBV7-8,TGTGCCAGCAGCGTCGTCGGCACTAGCGGAGATACGCAGTATTTT,CASSVVGTSGDTQYF
few,TRBJ2-3,TRBD2,TRBV10-3,TGTGCCATCAGTGAGCCGTCCGGGCCACTAGCGACAGATACGCAGTATTTT,CAISEPSGPLATDTQYF
.,TRBJ1-1,.,TRBV7-2,TGTGCCAGCAGCTTAGCGCCCAGGGGTGACACTGAAGCTTTCTTT,CASSLAPRGDTEAFF
few,TRBJ2-7,TRBD1,TRBV4-2,TGTGCCAGCAGCCTTGCCGGGACAGGGGGCAAGTACGAGCAGTACTTC,CASSLAGTGGKYEQYF
.,TRBJ1-3,TRBD1,TRBV20-1,TGCAGTGCTACCAAAGACAGGGCTGGAAACACCATATATTTT,CSATKDRAGNTIYF
.,TRBJ1-1,TRBD1,TRBV11-1,TGTGCCAGCAGCACGGACAGGGTGAACGCTGAAGCTTTCTTT,CASSTDRVNAEAFF
few,TRBJ2-3,TRBD2,TRBV20-1,TGCAGTGCTAGAGCTCCGGTAGCGGGAGGAGGGGATACGCAGTATTTT,CSARAPVAGGGDTQYF
.,TRBJ2-7,.,TRBV6-1,TGTGCCAGCAGTGAAAGTGGCGGCTCGACCTACGAGCAGTACTTC,CASSESGGSTYEQYF
.,TRBJ2-1,TRBD2,TRBV7-2,TGTGCCAGCAGCTTACGCGAGACTAGCCTCAATGAGCAGTTCTTC,CASSLRETSLNEQFF
many,TRBJ1-5,.,TRBV12-3/TRBV12-4,TGTGCCAGCAGTTTAGTTACAGGGAGCAATCAGCCCCAGCATTTT,CASSLVTGSNQPQHF
few,TRBJ2-1,TRBD2,TRBV24-1,TGTGCCACCAGTGATCCTAGCGGGGGTCTATACAATGAGCAGTTCTTC,CATSDPSGGLYNEQFF
.,TRBJ2-7,TRBD2,TRBV20-1,TGCAGTGCTAGAAGACTAGCGGATTACAATGAGCAGTACTTC,CSARRLADYNEQYF
once,TRBJ1-1,TRBD1,TRBV7-9,TGTGCCAGCAGCTACGGGACAGGGGCTAGGAACACTGAAGCTTTCTTT,CASSYGTGARNTEAFF
few,TRBJ2-4,.,TRBV6-1,TGTGCCAGCAACCGCGGACAGCCAACGGCCAAAAACATTCAGTACTTC,CASNRGQPTAKNIQYF
.,TRBJ2-1,.,TRBV12-3/TRBV12-4,TGTGCCAGCACCTCGAGAAGAGATGAGCAGTTCTTC,CASTSRRDEQFF
.,TRBJ2-3,.,TRBV5-1,TGCGCCAGCAGCTTGATAGCGGACTCACGGGATACGCAGTGTTTT,CASSLIADSRDTQCF
.,TRBJ1-2,.,TRBV7-9,TGTGCCAGCAGCCCCGAATTTGGCTACACCTTC,CASSPEFGYTF
many,TRBJ2-5,TRBD2,TRBV10-3,TGTGCCATCAGTGAGACTAGCGGGAGAGGAGAGACCCAGTACTTC,CAISETSGRGETQYF
.,TRBJ1-2,.,TRBV2,TGTGCCAGCAGTGCTTACGCGGGGAGCTATGGCTACACCTTC,CASSAYAGSYGYTF
few,TRBJ2-1,.,TRBV14,TGTGCCAGCAGCCAAGGGGGGATGATCAATGAGCAGTTCTTC,CASSQGGMINEQFF
.,TRBJ1-2,TRBD1,TRBV6-5,TGTGCCAGCAGACGCTCAGGGACAGGGAAGAATGGCTACACCTTC,CASRRSGTGKNGYTF
many,TRBJ2-1,.,TRBV5-5,TGTGCCAGCAGCCTGGAACTCGAGGGCAATGAGCAGTTCTTC,CASSLELEGNEQFF
.,TRBJ2-3,TRBD2,TRBV7-8,TGTGCCAGCAGCTTAACGAGCGGGAGGGCAAATACGCAGTATTTT,CASSLTSGRANTQYF
.,TRBJ2-3,.,TRBV21-1,TGTGCCAGCAGCAAAGGGACAGCGGGGGTCACAGATACGCAGTATTTT,CASSKGTAGVTDTQYF
once,TRBJ2-1,TRBD2,TRBV29-1,TGCAGCGGGGATCTAGCGGGAGCGGGCAATGAGCAGTTCTTC,CSGDLAGAGNEQFF
.,TRBJ2-3,TRBD1,TRBV20-1,TGCAGTGCGTACCGGGACAGGGGAAGCACAGATACGCAGTATTTT,CSAYRDRGSTDTQYF
.,TRBJ2-3,TRBD2,TRBV24-1,TGTGCCACCAGTGATCCTGGGACTAGCGGGGGAAGCACAGATACGCAGTATTTT,CATSDPGTSGGSTDTQYF
few,TRBJ2-5,.,TRBV29-1,TGCAGCGTTGCCGGGGGAGACCAAGAGACCCAGTACTTC,CSVAGGDQETQYF
.,TRBJ2-3,.,TRBV11-3,TGTGCCAGCAGCCATGCGGGAGAGGGGGCGGGAGATACGCAGTATTTT,CASSHAGEGAGDTQYF
many,TRBJ2-3,.,TRBV7-2,TGTGCCAGCAGCCCCCCAAATCCGGGACTCCCTACAGATACGCAGTATTTT,CASSPPNPGLPTDTQYF
many,TRBJ2-3,.,TRBV7-3,TGTGCCAGCAGCTTGGTCGGGAGTGGAACAGATACGCAGTATTTT,CASSLVGSGTDTQYF
few,TRBJ1-1,.,TRBV6-6,TGTGCCAGCAGTTACCACAGTGAAGCTTTCTTT,CASSYHSEAFF
few,TRBJ2-3,TRBD2,TRBV20-1,TGCAGTGCTAAGGGGCCAGCGGGAAACACAGATACGCAGTATTTT,CSAKGPAGNTDTQYF
.,TRBJ2-5,TRBD2,TRBV20-1,TGCAGTGCTATCCGCCTAGCGGGAGAAAGCAATGAGCAGTACTTC,CSAIRLAGESNEQYF
.,TRBJ2-7,.,TRBV2,TGTGCCAGCAGCGAAGGCGCGGGGCTTGAGCAGTACTTC,CASSEGAGLEQYF
.,TRBJ1-2,.,TRBV5-4,TGTGCCAGCAGCTTTAAGCTAGGGGTGGCCTATGGCTACACCTTC,CASSFKLGVAYGYTF
few,TRBJ2-5,TRBD2,TRBV28,TGTGCCACCATGGGACTAGCGGGAAACTTCCAAGAGACCCAGTACTTC,CATMGLAGNFQETQYF
.,TRBJ2-1,TRBD1,TRBV10-3,TGTGCCATCAGTCCCGGGACAGGGGGTAATGAGCAGTTCTTC,CAISPGTGGNEQFF
.,TRBJ2-7,TRBD2,TRBV28,TGTGCCAGCAGTGGGCTAGCGGGAGCCTACGAGCAGTACTTC,CASSGLAGAYEQYF
few,TRBJ2-1,.,TRBV5-1,TGCGCCAGCAGCTTGACGTGGACAGTCTCCTACAATGAGCAGTTCTTC,CASSLTWTVSYNEQFF
.,TRBJ2-3,.,TRBV11-2,TGTGCCAGCAGCTTTAGAATTAGCACAGATACGCAGTATTTT,CASSFRISTDTQYF
few,TRBJ2-5,TRBD2,TRBV25-1,TGTGCCAGCAGTGAATCCCGACTAGCGGGGACTTCCTACAATGAGCAGTACTTC,CASSESRLAGTSYNEQYF
.,TRBJ2-3,.,TRBV7-9,TGTGCCAGCAGCCAACATGGACAGACCACAGATACGCAGTATTTT,CASSQHGQTTDTQYF
.,TRBJ2-3,.,TRBV7-9,TGTGCCAGCAGCTTAGGTCAGGGTGCGGGCACAGATACGCAGTATTTT,CASSLGQGAGTDTQYF